Below, 2 T cell receptor beta chains from the same sample are listed, as sequenced in a study of graft-versus-host responses after intestinal transplantation (dated by TCRdb to the early 2020s). The sample's time point label is to be understood as: cells obtained before transplantation from donor or recipient. Receptor amplification or capture employed the immunoSEQ multiplex PCR assay. The table comes from immuneACCESS by way of TCRdb, which keeps in-frame sequences with V and J called. Part of the clones is missing from these tables; in studies checked, under half for an unresolved V gene and the rest for unknown reasons. This sample holds over 15,000 clones; about 33% were observed only once. About 4% of the sample is taken by the ten largest. The sample here was alloreactive CD4+ T cells from a mixed lymphocyte reaction culture, taken before intestinal transplant. The sample's cell subset or site, from its label and the paper: CFSE-low proliferating T cells sorted from approximately six-day pre-transplant mixed lymphocyte reaction (GvH or HvG direction). The receptors were sampled from a human patient who received an intestinal transplant.

V and J are TRBV10-3 and TRBJ1-1, with D uncertain. Germline CDR1 reads ENHRY; CDR2 reads SYGVKD. This CDR3 is 13 amino acids long. Trimming shortened V by 6 bases and J by 3 bases, and 11 bases separated the two germline ends. CDR3 residues: CAISDGWHTEAFF. The CDR3 region has the DNA TGTGCCATCAGCGACGGTTGGCACACTGAAGCTTTCTTT.

Within the sample, this clone is medium-sized. The chain couples TRBV11-2 to TRBJ2-7, with D perhaps TRBD1 (6 bases). The germline V gene encodes CDR1 SGHAT and CDR2 FQNNGV. With 1 base removed from V and 0 bases from J, the gap between germline ends came to 13 bases. The CDR3 loop spans 16 amino acids. As DNA, the CDR3 is TGTGCCAGCAGCTTAGGGAGACAGGTCAGCTCCTACGAGCAGTACTTC. This gives the protein CASSLGRQVSSYEQYF.